This T cell receptor beta chain is from a study of blood T cell repertoires in COVID-19. On the study more broadly: Samples representing acute and convalescent COVID-19 were sourced from the United States, Italy and Spain.

The germline V gene has CDR1 GTSNPN and CDR2 SVGIG (reference sequence). CDR3 length: 12 residues. Trimming took 3 bases from V and 8 from J, leaving 13 bases between them. TCRdb keeps only in-frame clones here, not all; method: immunoSEQ multiplex PCR. The sample consists of under 45,000 clones, roughly 88% of them appearing once. Sequenced: peripheral blood. This clonotype was sampled from a human donor in a cohort sampled during active COVID-19. The chain joins TRBV30 to TRBJ1-2; D is unclear. In DNA form, the CDR3 reads TGTGCCTGGAGGGCGCCCGGGAGAGGCTACACCTTC. As protein: CAWRAPGRGYTF.